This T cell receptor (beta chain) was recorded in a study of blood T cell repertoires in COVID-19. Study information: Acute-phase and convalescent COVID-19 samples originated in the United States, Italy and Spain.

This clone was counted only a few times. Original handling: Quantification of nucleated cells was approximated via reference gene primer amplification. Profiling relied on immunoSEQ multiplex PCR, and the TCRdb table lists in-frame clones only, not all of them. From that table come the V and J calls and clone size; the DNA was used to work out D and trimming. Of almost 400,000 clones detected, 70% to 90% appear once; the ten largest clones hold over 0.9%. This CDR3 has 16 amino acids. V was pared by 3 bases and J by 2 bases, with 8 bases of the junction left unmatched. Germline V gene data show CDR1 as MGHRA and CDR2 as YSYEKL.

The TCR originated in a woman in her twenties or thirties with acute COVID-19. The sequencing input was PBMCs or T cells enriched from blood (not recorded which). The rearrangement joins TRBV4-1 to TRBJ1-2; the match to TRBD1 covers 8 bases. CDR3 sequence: CASSQDIAGGNYGYTF. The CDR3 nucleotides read TGCGCCAGCAGCCAGGACATTGCAGGGGGCAACTATGGCTACACCTTC.